This T cell receptor (beta chain) emerged from a study of cytomegalovirus exposure and HLA in healthy donors. Points from the study as a whole: Associated with cytomegalovirus, according to the listing, were fewer than 200 TCR beta chains. As a later analysis revealed, most CMV-associated TCR beta chains appeared HLA-restricted. It was reported that the classifier diagnosed cytomegalovirus status with high specificity and sensitivity in both the original and validation cohorts.

There are 13 residues in the CDR3. V was clipped by 9 bases and J by 8 bases; unmatched bases: 9. In germline, CDR1 is ENHRY, CDR2 SYGVKD. Primers included in the PCR were 60 Vbeta and 13 Jbeta primers. Only in-frame clones appear in the TCRdb table, and some are missing; sequencing was by immunoSEQ multiplex PCR. The table has about 160,000 clones, about 77% seen once. Worth noting for this clone: Its target is unknown.

Sequencing was carried out using PBMCs. This chain connects TRBV10-3 to TRBJ1-4; TRBD1 matches at 7 bases. The sequence was obtained from a woman between 50 and 59 years old in good health and CMV-seronegative. CDR3 DNA: TGTGCCATTAGACAGGGCTTCGGGGAAAAACTGTTTTTT. As protein: CAIRQGFGEKLFF.